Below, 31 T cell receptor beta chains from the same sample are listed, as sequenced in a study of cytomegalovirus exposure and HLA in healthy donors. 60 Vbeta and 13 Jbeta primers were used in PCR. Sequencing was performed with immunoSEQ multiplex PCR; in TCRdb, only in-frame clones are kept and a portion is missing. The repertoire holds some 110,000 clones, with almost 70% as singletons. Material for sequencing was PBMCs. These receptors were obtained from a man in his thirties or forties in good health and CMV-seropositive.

CDR3 sequence: CASSPPGDYGYTF. As DNA, the CDR3 is TGTGCCAGCTCACCACCGGGAGACTATGGCTACACCTTC. This chain links TRBV18 with TRBJ1-2; no clear D gene. Germline CDR1 KGHSH, CDR2 LQKENI. The CDR3 runs to 13 residues. V gave up 0 bases and J gave up 3 bases, with 5 bases separating them.

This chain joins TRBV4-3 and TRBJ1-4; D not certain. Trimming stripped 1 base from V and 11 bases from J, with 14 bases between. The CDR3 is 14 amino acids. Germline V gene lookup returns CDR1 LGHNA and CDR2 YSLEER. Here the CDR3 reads CASSQGAAGGKLFF. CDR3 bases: TGCGCCAGCAGCCAAGGAGCGGCCGGCGGGAAACTGTTTTTT.

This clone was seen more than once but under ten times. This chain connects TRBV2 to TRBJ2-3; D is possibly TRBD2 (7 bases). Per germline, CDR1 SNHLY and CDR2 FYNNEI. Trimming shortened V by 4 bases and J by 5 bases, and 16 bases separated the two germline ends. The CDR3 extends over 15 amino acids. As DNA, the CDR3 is TGTGCCAGCAGTGTATCGGGGGGCCGTGGAGATACGCAGTATTTT. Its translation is CASSVSGGRGDTQYF. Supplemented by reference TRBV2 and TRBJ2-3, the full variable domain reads EPEVTQTPSHQVTQMGQEVILRCVPISNHLYFYWYRQILGQKVEFLVSFYNNEISEKSEIFDDQFSVERPDGSNFTLKIRSTKLEDSAMYFCASSVSGGRGDTQYFGPGTRLTVL.

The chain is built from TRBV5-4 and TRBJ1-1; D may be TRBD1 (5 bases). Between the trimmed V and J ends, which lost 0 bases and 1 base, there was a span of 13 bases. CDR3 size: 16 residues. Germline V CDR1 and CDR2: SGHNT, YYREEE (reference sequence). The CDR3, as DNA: TGTGCCAGCAGCTTGGGGAGTCTGGGGCCGAACACTGAAGCTTTCTTT. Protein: CASSLGSLGPNTEAFF.

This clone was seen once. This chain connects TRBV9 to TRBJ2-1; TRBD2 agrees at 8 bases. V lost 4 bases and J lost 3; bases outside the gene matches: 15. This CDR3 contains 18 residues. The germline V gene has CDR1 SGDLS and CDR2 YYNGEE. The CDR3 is CASSLPLRSGDNYNEQFF. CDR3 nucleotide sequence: TGTGCCAGCAGCCTGCCGCTCCGTAGCGGGGATAACTACAATGAGCAGTTCTTC.

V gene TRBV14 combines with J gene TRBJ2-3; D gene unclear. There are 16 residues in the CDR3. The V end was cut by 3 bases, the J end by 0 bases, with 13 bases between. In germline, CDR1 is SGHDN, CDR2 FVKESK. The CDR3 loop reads CASSHAVAASTDTQYF. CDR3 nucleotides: TGTGCCAGCAGCCACGCGGTAGCAGCCAGCACAGATACGCAGTATTTT.

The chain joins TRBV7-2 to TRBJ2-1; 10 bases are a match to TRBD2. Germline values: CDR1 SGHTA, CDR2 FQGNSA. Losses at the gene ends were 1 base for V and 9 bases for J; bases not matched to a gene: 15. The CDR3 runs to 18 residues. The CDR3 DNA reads TGTGCCAGCAGCTTAGATCAACTAGCGGGAAGATACGGCGGTGAGCAGTTCTTC. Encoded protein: CASSLDQLAGRYGGEQFF.

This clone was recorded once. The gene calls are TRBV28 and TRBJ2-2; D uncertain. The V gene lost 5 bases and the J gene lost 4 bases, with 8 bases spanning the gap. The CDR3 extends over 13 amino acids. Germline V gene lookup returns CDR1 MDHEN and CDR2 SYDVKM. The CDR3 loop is CASSPPSTGELFF. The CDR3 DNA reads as TGTGCCAGCAGTCCCCCATCCACCGGGGAGCTGTTTTTT.

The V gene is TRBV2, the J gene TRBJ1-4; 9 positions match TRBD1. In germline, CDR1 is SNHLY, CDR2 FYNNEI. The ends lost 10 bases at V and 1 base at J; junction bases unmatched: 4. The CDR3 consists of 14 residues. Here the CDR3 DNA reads TGTGCCACTCGGACAGGGGAAACTAATGAAAAACTGTTTTTT. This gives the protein CATRTGETNEKLFF. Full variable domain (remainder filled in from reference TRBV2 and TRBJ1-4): EPEVTQTPSHQVTQMGQEVILRCVPISNHLYFYWYRQILGQKVEFLVSFYNNEISEKSEIFDDQFSVERPDGSNFTLKIRSTKLEDSAMYFCATRTGETNEKLFFGSGTQLSVL.

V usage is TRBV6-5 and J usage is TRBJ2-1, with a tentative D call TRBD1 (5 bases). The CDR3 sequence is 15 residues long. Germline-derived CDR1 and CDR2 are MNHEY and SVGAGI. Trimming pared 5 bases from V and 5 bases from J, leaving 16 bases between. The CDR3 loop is CASSRRQTPNNEQFF. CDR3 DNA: TGTGCCAGCAGTCGCAGACAGACCCCAAACAATGAGCAGTTCTTC.

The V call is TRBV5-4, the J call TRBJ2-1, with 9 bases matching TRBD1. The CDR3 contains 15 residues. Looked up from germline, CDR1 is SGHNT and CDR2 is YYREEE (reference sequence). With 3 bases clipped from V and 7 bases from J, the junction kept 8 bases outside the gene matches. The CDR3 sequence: CASSSQGALENEQFF. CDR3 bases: TGTGCCAGCAGCTCACAGGGGGCTCTCGAGAATGAGCAGTTCTTC.

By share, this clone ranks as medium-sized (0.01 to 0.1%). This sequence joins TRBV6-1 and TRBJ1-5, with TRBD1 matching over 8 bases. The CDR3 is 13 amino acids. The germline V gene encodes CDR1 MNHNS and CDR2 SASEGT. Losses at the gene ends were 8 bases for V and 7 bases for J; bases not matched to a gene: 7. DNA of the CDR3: TGTGCCAGCGAGGACAGGGAAGGGCAGCCCCAGCATTTT. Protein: CASEDREGQPQHF.

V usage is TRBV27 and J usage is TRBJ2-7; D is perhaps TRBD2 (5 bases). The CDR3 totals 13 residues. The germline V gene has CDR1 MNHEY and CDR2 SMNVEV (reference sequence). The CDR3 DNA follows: TGTGCCGGCAGTCCTAGCTGGTCCTACGAGCAGTACGTC. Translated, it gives CAGSPSWSYEQYV.

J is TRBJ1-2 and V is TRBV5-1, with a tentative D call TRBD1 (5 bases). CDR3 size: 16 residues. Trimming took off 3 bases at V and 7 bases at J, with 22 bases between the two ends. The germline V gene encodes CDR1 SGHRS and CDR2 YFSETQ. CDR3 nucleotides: TGCGCCAGCAGCTCTTCCACTTTCAATAAAAGGGGTGGCTACACCTTC. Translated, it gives CASSSSTFNKRGGYTF.

The CDR3 DNA sequence: TGTGCCAGCACCGACGGGACAGAACTTACCGGGGAGCTGTTTTTT. This codes for CASTDGTELTGELFF. The chain couples TRBV6-6 to TRBJ2-2; 7 bases align to TRBD1. Germline CDR1 is MNHNY and CDR2 is SVGAGI (reference sequence). The trim removed 7 bases at V and 5 bases at J, leaving 10 bases unmatched. This CDR3 spans 15 amino acids.

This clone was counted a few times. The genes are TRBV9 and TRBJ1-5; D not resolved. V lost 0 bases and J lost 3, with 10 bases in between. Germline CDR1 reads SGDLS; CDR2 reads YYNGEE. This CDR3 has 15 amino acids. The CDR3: CASSVGGGFNQPQHF. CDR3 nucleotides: TGTGCCAGCAGCGTAGGAGGAGGGTTCAATCAGCCCCAGCATTTT.

This CDR3 is CSVERESYEQFF. CDR3 DNA sequence: TGCAGCGTTGAAAGGGAGTCCTATGAGCAGTTCTTC. This chain joins TRBV29-1 and TRBJ2-1; D might be TRBD2 (5 bases). V was cut by 2 bases and J by 8 bases, with 10 bases left in between. This CDR3 has 12 residues. Germline V CDR1 and CDR2: SQVTM, ANQGSEA.

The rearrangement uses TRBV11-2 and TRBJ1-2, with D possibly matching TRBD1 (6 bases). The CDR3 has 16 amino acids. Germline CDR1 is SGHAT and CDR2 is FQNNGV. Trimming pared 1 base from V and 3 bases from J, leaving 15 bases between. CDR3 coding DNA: TGTGCCAGCAGCTTAGCCCTCGACAGGCACTACTATGGCTACACCTTC. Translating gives CASSLALDRHYYGYTF.

The CDR3 DNA sequence: TGCGCCAGCAGCTTTCAGGGGGTTGGCTATGGCTACACCTTC. Protein: CASSFQGVGYGYTF. The V gene is TRBV5-1, the J gene TRBJ1-2; TRBD1 aligns across 7 bases. CDR3 length: 14 residues. Germline V gene lookup returns CDR1 SGHRS and CDR2 YFSETQ. The trim removed 2 bases at V and 4 bases at J, leaving 5 bases unmatched. Full variable domain (missing parts from reference TRBV5-1 and TRBJ1-2): KAGVTQTPRYLIKTRGQQVTLSCSPISGHRSVSWYQQTPGQGLQFLFEYFSETQRNKGNFPGRFSGRQFSNSRSEMNVSTLELGDSALYLCASSFQGVGYGYTFGSGTRLTVV.

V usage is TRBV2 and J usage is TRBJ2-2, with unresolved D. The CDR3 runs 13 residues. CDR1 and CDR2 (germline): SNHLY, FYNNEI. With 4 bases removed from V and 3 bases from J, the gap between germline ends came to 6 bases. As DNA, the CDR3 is TGTGCCAGCAGTGGGCTAGACACCGGGGAGCTGTTTTTT. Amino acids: CASSGLDTGELFF.

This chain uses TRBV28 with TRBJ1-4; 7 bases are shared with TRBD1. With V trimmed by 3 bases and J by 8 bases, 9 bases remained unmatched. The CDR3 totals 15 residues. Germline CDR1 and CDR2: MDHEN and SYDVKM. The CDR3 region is CASSFAPGTDEKLFF. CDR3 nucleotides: TGTGCCAGCAGTTTTGCCCCCGGGACAGACGAAAAACTGTTTTTT.

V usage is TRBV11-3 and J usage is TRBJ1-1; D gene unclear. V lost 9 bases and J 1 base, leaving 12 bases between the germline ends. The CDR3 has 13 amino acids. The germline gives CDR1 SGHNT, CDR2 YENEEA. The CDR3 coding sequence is TGTGCCAGTAATTTACACGCGAACACTGAAGCTTTCTTT. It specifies CASNLHANTEAFF.

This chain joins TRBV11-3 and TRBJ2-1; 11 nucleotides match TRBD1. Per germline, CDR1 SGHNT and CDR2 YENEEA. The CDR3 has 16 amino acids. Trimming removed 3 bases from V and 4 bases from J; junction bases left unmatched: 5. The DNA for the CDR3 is TGTGCCAGCAGCTTGAGGGGACAGGGGGTATACAATGAGCAGTTCTTC. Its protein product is CASSLRGQGVYNEQFF.

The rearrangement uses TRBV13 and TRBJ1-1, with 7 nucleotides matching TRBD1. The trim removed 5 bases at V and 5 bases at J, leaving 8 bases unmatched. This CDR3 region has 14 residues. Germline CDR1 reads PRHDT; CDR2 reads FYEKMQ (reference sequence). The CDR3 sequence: CASSTTGTGTEAFF. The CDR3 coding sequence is TGTGCCAGCAGCACGACAGGGACGGGTACTGAAGCTTTCTTT.

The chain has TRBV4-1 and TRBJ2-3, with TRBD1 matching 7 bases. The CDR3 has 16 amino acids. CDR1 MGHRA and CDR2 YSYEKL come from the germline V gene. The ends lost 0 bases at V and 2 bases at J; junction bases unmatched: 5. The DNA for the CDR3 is TGCGCCAGCAGCCAAGATGAGGGGGCCACCACAGATACGCAGTATTTT. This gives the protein CASSQDEGATTDTQYF.

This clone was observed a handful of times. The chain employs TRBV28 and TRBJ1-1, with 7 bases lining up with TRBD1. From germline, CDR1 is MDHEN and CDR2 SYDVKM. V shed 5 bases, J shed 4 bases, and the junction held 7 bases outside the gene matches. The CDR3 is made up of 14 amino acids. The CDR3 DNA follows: TGTGCCAGCAGTGTTCCAGGGGGGACCACTGAAGCTTTCTTT. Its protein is CASSVPGGTTEAFF. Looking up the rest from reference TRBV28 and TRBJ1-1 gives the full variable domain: DVKVTQSSRYLVKRTGEKVFLECVQDMDHENMFWYRQDPGLGLRLIYFSYDVKMKEKGDIPEGYSVSREKKERFSLILESASTNQTSMYLCASSVPGGTTEAFFGQGTRLTVV.

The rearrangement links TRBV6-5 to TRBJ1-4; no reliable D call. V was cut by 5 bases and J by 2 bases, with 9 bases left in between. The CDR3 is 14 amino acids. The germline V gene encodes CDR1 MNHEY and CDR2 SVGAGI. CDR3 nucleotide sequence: TGTGCCAGCAGTCTTTGGGCCACTAATGAAAAACTGTTTTTT. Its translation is CASSLWATNEKLFF.

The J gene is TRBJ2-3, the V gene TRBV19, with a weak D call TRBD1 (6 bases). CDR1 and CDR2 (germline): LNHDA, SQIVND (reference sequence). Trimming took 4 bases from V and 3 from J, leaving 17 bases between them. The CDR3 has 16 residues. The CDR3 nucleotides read TGTGCCAGTAGTACCCCACAGGGAACCATAACAGATACGCAGTATTTT. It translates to CASSTPQGTITDTQYF. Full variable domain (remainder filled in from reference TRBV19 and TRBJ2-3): DGGITQSPKYLFRKEGQNVTLSCEQNLNHDAMYWYRQDPGQGLRLIYYSQIVNDFQKGDIAEGYSVSREKKESFPLTVTSAQKNPTAFYLCASSTPQGTITDTQYFGPGTRLTVL.

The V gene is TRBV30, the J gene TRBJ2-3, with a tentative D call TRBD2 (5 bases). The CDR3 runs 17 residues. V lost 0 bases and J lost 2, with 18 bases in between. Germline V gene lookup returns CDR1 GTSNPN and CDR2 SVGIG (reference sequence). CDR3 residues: CAWSVYRGSLITDTQYF. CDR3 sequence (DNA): TGTGCCTGGAGTGTATACCGAGGGTCCCTAATCACAGATACGCAGTATTTT.

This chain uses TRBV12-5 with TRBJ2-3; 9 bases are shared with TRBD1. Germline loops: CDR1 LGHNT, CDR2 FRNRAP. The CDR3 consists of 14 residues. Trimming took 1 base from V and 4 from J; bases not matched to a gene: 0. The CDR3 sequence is CASGLGTGADTQYF. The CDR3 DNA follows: TGTGCTAGTGGTTTGGGGACAGGGGCAGATACGCAGTATTTT.

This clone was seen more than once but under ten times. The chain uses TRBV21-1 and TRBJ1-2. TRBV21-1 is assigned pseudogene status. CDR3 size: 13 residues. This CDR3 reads CASSPRSNYGYTF. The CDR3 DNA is TGTGCCAGCAGCCCCCGTTCTAACTATGGCTACACCTTC.